The present entry profiles one T cell receptor (beta chain) with its context. Its antigen is unidentified. The data originate from a study of CD8+CD57+ T cells in acquired aplastic anemia. The study's findings and limits: Patients had twenty-nine CD8+ CDR3 sequences in common with controls (the shared set).

Whoever was chosen for sequencing had shown CD8+CD57+ cell expansion by flow cytometry. The germline V gene encodes CDR1 SGHRS and CDR2 YFSETQ. CDR3 length equals 14 residues. V was clipped by 0 bases and J by 6 bases, with 12 bases between them. The TCR beta profiling, which covered VDJ combination and CDR3 sequence, was carried out using genomic DNA as the template. Via MiXCR, TCRdb re-called the reads, giving one row per CDR3 protein. The profile covers approximately 220,000 distinct CDR3 sequences, with about half appearing a single time and 15% to 20% taken by the ten largest. This sequence originates from a human donor with aplastic anemia. The chain links TRBV5-1 to TRBJ2-5, with D perhaps TRBD1 or TRBD2 (6 bases each). Sequenced: sorted CD4+, CD8+, or CD8+CD57+ T cells (not recorded which) from PBMCs. CDR3 sequence (DNA): TGCGCCAGCAGCTTGGAAGGGGGGCGACAGACCCAGTACTTC. Protein: CASSLEGGRQTQYF.